This T cell receptor (beta chain) was profiled in a study of CXCR3-negative and CXCR3-positive naive CD8 T cells. Regarding the study as a whole: Diversity was high in both naive subsets and much lower in memory cells. TRBV-TRBJ usage was alike in naive CXCR3-negative and CXCR3-positive cells but differed in memory cells.

Points on this clonotype: Its antigen is undetermined.

This CDR3 contains 17 residues. The germline gives CDR1 MDHEN, CDR2 SYDVKM. UMI labels and 5' RACE were used to prepare the TRB cDNA libraries. TCRdb re-called the 5' RACE reads and catalogs CDR3 proteins one per entry, DNA excluded. Across about 80,000 distinct CDR3 sequences, the top ten clones capture more than 1.5% of the sample. V usage is TRBV28 and J usage is TRBJ1-6; the D call of TRBD1 rests on TCRdb alone, since no DNA is present to check it. Sample: naive CXCR3- CD8+ T cells from blood. Documented subset: CD45RO-CCR7+CD27+CD95- naive CD8+ T cells lacking CXCR3 (TNR3-). The TCR comes from a human donor in good health. Some clones in this sample may be carry-over from other donors' samples. Here the CDR3 reads CASSFGPGTGLASPLHF.